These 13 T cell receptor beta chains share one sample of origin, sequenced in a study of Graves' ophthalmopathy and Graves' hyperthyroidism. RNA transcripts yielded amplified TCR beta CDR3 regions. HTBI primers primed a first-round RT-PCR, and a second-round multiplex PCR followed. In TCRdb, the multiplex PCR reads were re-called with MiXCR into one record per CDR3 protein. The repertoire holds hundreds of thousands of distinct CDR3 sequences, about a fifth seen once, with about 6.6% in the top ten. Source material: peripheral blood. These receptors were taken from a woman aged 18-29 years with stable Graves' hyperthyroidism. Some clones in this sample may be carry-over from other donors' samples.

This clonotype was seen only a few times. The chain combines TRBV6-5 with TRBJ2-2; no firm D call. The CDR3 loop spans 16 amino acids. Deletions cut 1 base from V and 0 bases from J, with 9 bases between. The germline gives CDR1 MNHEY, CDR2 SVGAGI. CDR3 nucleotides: TGTGCCAGCAGTTACTATTCAGAGACGAACACCGGGGAGCTGTTTTTT. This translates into CASSYYSETNTGELFF.

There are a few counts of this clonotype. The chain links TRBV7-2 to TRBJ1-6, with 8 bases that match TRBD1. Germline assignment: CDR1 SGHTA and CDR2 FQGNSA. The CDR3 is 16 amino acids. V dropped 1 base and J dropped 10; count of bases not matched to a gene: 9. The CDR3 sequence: CASSLVQGALKSPLHF. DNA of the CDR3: TGTGCCAGCAGCTTAGTCCAGGGGGCCTTGAAATCACCCCTCCACTTT.

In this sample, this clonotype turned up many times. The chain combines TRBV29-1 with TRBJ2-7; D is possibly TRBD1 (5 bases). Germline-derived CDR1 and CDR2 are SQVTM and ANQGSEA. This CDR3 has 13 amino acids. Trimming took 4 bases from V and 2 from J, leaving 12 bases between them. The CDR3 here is CSVVQGIAYEQYF. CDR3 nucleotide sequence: TGCAGCGTTGTGCAGGGTATTGCCTACGAGCAGTACTTC.

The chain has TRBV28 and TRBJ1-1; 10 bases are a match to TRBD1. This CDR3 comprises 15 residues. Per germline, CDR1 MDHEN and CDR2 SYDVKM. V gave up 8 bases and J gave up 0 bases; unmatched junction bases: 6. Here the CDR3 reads CASERQGALNTEAFF. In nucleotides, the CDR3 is TGTGCCAGCGAAAGACAGGGGGCCTTGAACACTGAAGCTTTCTTT.

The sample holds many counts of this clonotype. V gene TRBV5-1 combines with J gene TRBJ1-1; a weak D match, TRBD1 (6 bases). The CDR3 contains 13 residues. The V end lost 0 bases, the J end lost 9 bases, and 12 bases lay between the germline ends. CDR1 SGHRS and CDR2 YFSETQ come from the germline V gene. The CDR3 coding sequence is TGCGCCAGCAGCTTGGTGAGGGGGGTTCAAGCTTTCTTT. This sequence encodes CASSLVRGVQAFF.

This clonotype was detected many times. The CDR3 is CASSLEGGGEQYF. CDR3 coding DNA: TGTGCCAGCAGCTTAGAGGGGGGGGGCGAGCAGTACTTC. This chain connects TRBV11-3 to TRBJ2-7; 7 bases are shared with TRBD2. The CDR3 contains 13 residues. J gave up 6 bases and V 0 bases, and 2 bases lay outside the gene matches. The germline CDR1 and CDR2 sequences are SGHNT and YENEEA.

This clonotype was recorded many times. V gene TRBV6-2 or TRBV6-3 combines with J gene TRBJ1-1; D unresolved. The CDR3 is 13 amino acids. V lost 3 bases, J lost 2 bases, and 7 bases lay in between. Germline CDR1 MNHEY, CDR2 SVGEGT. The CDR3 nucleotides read TGTGCCAGCAGTTATCGATTTAACACTGAAGCTTTCTTT. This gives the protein CASSYRFNTEAFF.

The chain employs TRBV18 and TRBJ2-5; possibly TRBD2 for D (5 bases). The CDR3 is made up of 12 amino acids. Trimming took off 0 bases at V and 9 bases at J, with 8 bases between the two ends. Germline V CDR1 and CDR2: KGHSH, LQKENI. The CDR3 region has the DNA TGTGCCAGCTCACCACCCGGAGCGGCCCAGTACTTC. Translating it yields CASSPPGAAQYF.

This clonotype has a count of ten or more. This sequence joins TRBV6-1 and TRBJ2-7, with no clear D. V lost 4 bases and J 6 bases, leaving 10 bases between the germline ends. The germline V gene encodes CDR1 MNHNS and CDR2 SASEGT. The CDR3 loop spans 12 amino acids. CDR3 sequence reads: CASSVSLGEQYF. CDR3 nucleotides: TGTGCCAGCAGTGTTAGTTTGGGCGAGCAGTACTTC.

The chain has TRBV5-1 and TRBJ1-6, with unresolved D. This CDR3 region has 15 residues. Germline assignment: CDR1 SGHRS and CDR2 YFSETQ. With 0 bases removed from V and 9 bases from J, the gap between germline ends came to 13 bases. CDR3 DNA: TGCGCCAGCAGCTTGGATGGGGTGGGAGGTTCACCCCTCCACTTT. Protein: CASSLDGVGGSPLHF.

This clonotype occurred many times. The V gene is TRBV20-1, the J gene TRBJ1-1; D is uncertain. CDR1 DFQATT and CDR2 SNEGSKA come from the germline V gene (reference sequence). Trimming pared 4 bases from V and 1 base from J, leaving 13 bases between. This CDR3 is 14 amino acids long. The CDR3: CSATARRSNTEAFF. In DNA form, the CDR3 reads TGCAGTGCTACAGCCCGACGGTCGAACACTGAAGCTTTCTTT.

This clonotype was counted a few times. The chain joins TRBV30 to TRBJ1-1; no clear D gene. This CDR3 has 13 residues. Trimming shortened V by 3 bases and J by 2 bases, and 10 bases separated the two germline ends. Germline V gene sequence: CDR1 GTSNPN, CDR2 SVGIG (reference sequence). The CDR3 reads CAWRAGRNTEAFF. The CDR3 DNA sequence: TGTGCCTGGAGGGCCGGACGAAACACTGAAGCTTTCTTT. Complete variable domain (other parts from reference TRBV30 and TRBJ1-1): SQTIHQWPATLVQPVGSPLSLECTVEGTSNPNLYWYRQAAGRGLQLLFYSVGIGQISSEVPQNLSASRPQDRQFILSSKKLLLSDSGFYLCAWRAGRNTEAFFGQGTRLTVV.

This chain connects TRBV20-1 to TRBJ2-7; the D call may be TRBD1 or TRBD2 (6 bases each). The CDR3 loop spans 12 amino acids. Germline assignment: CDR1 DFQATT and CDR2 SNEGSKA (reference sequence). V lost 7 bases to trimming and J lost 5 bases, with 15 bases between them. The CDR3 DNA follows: TGCAGTGGGTCAAGGGGGGCCAACGAGCAGTACTTC. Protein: CSGSRGANEQYF.